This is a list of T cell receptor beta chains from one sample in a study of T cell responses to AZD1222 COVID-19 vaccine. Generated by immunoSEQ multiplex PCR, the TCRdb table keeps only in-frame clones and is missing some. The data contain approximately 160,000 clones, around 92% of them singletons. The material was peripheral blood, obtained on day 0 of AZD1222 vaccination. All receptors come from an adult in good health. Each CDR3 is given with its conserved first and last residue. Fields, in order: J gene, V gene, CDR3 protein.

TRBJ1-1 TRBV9 CASSPMGGPLMNTEAFF
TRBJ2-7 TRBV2 CASTDSSYEQYF
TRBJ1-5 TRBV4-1 CASSQGQERPPQHF
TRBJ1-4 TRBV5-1 CASRLDGTGDEKLFF
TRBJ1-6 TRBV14 CASSQGQGGNSPLHF
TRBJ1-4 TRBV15 CATSRDTGQGQYPNEKLFF
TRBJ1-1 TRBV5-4 CASSPGTGGAISSEAFF
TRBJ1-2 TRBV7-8 CASSSDNIYGYTF
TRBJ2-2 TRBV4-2 CASSQDRSPYTGELFF
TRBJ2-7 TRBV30 CAWNQPGQGNEQYF
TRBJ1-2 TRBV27 CASSLSGQNYGYTF
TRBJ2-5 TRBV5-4 CASSTGRLVETQYF
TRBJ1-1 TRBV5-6 CASSLEDTEAFF
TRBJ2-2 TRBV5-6 CASSPGGGLNTGELFF
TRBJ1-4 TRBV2 CASSGGVATNEKLFF
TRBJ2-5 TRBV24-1 CAIQDRIQETQYF
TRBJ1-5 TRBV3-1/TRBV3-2 CASSDPDQPQHF
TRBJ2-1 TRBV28 CASSPPLYNEQFF
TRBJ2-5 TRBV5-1 CASSLGEGLGETQYF
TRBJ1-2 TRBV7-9 CASSFGGATGGYTF
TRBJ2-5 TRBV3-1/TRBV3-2 CASSELKLIQETQYF
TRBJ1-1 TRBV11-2 CASSSLPRNTEAFF
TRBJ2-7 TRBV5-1 CASSLFSGGNEQYF
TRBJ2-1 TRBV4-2 CASSLEGRTAGGLIEQFF
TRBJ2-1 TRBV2 CASRIRDRGIEKFF
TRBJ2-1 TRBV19 CASSRTGTSGGRYNEQFF
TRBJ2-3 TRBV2 CASGGQGLKDTQYF
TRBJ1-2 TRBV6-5 CASSSTGVTNYGYTF
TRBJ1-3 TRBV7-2 CASSPAFEGNTIYF
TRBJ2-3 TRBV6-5 CASRERGVGDTQYF
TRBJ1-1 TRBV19 CASSIDPSGGFTEAFF
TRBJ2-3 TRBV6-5 CASSYWGLSTDTQYF
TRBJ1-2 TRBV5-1 CASSLNSRDRGFLGYGYTF
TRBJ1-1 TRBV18 CASSSRTGITEAFF
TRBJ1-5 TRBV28 CASSLPDSHNQPQHF
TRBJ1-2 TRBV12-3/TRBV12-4 CASSQIPTGGYTF
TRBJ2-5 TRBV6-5 CASSTTTGGLETQYF
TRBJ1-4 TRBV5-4 CASSLQGAAEKLFF
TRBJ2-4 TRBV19 CASSIAGGKNIQYF